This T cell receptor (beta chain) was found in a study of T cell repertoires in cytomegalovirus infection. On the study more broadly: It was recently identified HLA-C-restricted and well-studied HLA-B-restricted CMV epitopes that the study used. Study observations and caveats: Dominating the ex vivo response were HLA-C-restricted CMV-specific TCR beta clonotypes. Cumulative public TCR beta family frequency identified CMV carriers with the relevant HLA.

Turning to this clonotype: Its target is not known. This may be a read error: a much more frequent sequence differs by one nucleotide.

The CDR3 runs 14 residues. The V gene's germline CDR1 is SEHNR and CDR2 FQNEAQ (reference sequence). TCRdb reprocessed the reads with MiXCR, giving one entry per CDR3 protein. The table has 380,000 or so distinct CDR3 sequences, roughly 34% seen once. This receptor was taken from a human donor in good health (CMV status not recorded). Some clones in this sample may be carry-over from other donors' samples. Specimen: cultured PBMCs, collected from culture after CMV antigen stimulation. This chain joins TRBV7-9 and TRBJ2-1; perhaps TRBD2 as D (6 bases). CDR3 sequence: CASSLLGGTNEQLF. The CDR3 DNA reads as TGTGCCAGCAGCTTGCTGGGCGGGACCAATGAGCAGTTGTTC.